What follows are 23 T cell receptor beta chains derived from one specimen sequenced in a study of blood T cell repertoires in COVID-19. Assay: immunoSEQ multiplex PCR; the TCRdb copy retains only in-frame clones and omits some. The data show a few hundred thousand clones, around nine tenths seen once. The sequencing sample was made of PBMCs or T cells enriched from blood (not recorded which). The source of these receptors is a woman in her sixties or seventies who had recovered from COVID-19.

The CDR3 loop is CASSWEGITEAFF. In DNA form, the CDR3 reads TGTGCCAGCAGTTGGGAGGGGATCACTGAAGCTTTCTTT. This sequence joins TRBV28 and TRBJ1-1; D is perhaps TRBD1 (5 bases). Trimming removed 4 bases from V and 4 bases from J, with 10 bases in between. This CDR3 has 13 residues. CDR1 MDHEN and CDR2 SYDVKM come from the germline V gene.

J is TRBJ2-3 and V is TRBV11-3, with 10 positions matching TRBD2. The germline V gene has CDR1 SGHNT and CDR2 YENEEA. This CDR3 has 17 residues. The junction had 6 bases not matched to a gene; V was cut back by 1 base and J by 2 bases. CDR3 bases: TGTGCCAGCAGCTTAGTCCTAGCGGGGGCCCTCACAGATACGCAGTATTTT. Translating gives CASSLVLAGALTDTQYF.

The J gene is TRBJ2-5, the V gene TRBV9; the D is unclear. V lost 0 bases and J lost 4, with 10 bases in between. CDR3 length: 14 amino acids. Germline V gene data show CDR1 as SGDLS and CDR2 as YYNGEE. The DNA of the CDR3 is TGTGCCAGCAGCGTAGCAGGAACACGAGAGACCCAGTACTTC. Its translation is CASSVAGTRETQYF. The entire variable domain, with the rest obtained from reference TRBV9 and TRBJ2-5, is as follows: DSGVTQTPKHLITATGQRVTLRCSPRSGDLSVYWYQQSLDQGLQFLIQYYNGEERAKGNILERFSAQQFPDLHSELNLSSLELGDSALYFCASSVAGTRETQYFGPGTRLLVL.

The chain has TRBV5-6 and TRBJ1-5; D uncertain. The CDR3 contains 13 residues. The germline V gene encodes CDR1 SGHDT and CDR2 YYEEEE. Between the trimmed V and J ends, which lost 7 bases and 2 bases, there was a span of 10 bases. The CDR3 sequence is CASSFYGNQPQHF. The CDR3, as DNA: TGTGCCAGCTCCTTTTATGGCAATCAGCCCCAGCATTTT.

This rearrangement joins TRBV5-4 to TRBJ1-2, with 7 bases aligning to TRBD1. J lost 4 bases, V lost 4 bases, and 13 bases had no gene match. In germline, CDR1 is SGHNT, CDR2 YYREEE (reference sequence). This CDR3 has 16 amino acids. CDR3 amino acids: CASSPDSKGGPYGYTF. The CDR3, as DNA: TGTGCCAGCAGCCCAGACAGTAAAGGGGGCCCCTATGGCTACACCTTC.

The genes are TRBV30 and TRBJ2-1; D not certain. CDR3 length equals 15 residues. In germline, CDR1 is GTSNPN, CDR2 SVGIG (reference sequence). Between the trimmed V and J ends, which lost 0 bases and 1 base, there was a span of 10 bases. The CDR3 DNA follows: TGTGCCTGGAGTGTACAGCTTGGGTCCTACAATGAGCAGTTCTTC. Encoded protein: CAWSVQLGSYNEQFF. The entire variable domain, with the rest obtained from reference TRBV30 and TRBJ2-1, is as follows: SQTIHQWPATLVQPVGSPLSLECTVEGTSNPNLYWYRQAAGRGLQLLFYSVGIGQISSEVPQNLSASRPQDRQFILSSKKLLLSDSGFYLCAWSVQLGSYNEQFFGPGTRLTVL.

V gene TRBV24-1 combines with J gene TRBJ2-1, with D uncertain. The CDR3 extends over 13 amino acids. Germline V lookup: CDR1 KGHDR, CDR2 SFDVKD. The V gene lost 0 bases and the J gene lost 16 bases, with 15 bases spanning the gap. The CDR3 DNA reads TGTGCCACCAGTGATTTGACTCTAGAGTCGCTATTCTTC. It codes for CATSDLTLESLFF.

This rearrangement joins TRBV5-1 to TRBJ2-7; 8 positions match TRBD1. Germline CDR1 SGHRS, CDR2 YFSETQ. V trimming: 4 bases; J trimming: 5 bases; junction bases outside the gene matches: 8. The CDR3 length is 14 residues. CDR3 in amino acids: CASSQKDRAHEQYF. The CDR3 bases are TGCGCCAGCAGCCAAAAGGACAGGGCGCACGAGCAGTACTTC.

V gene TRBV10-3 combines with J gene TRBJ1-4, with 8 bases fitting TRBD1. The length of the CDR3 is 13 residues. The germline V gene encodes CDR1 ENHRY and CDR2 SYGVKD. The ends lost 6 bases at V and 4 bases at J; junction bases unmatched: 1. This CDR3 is CAIRGQVNEKLFF. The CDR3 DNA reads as TGTGCCATCAGGGGACAGGTTAATGAAAAACTGTTTTTT.

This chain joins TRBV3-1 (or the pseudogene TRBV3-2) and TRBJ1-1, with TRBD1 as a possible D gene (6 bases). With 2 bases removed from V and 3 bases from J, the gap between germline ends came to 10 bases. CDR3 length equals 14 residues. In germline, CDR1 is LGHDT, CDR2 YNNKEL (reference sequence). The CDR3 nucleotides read TGTGCCAGCAGCCAACAGGGGTGGGACACTGAAGCTTTCTTT. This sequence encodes CASSQQGWDTEAFF.

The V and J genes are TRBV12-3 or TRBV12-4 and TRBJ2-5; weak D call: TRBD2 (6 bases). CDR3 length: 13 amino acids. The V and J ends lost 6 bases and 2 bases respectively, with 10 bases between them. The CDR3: CASRGTAQETQYF. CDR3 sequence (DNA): TGTGCCAGCAGGGGGACTGCACAAGAGACCCAGTACTTC.

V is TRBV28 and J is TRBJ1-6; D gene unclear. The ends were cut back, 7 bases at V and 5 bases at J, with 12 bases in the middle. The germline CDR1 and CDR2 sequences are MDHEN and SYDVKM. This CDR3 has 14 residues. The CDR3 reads CASTSYGDNSPLHF. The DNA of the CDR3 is TGTGCCAGCACGAGTTACGGAGATAATTCACCCCTCCACTTT.

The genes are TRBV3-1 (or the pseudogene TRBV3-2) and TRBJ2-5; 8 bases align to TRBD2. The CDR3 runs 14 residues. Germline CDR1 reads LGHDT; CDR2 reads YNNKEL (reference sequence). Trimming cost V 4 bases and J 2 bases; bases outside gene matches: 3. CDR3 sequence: CASSLTGGQETQYF. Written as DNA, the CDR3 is TGTGCCAGCAGCCTGACGGGGGGGCAAGAGACCCAGTACTTC.

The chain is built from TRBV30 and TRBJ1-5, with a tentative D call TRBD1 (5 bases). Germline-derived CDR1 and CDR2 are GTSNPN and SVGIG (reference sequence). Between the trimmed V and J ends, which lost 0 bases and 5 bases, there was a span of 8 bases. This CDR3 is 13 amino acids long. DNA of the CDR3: TGTGCCTGGAGTGTCCAGGGCTATCAGCCCCAGCATTTT. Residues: CAWSVQGYQPQHF.

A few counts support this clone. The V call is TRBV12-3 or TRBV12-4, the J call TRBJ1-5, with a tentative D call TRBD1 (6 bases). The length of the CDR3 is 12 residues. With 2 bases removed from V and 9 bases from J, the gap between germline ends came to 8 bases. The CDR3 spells CASSLPQGPQHF. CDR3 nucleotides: TGTGCCAGCAGTTTACCACAGGGGCCCCAGCATTTT.

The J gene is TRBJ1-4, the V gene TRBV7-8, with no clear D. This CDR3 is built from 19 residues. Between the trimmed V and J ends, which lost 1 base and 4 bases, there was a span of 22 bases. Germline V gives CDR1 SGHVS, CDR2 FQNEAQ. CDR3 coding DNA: TGTGCCAGCAGCTTAGTGCGATCTGGAGAAGGCGACCTTAATGAAAAACTGTTTTTT. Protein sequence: CASSLVRSGEGDLNEKLFF.

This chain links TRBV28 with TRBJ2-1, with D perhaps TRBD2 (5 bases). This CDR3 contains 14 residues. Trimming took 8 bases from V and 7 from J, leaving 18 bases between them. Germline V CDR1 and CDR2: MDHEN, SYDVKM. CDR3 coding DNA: TGTGCCAGCGCGAGGGCGGCGTTTGAAAATGAGCAGTTCTTC. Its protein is CASARAAFENEQFF.

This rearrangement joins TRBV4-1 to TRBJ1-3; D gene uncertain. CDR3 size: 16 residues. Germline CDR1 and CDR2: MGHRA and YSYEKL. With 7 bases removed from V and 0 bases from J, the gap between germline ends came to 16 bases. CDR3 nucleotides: TGCGCCAGCAACGACGGACCGGGGTCCTCTGGAAACACCATATATTTT. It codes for CASNDGPGSSGNTIYF.

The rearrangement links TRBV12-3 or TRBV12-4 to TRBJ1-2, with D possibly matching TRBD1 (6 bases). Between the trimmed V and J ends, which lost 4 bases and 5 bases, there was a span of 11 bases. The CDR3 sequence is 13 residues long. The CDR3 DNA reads TGTGCCAGCAGTTCCGGACAGCCTTATGGCTACACCTTC. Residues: CASSSGQPYGYTF.

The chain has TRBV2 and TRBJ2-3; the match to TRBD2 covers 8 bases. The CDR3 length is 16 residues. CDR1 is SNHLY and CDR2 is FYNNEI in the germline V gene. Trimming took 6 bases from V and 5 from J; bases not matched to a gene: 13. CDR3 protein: CASRAGLAGAVDTQYF. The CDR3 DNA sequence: TGTGCCAGCAGAGCTGGACTAGCCGGAGCGGTAGATACGCAGTATTTT.

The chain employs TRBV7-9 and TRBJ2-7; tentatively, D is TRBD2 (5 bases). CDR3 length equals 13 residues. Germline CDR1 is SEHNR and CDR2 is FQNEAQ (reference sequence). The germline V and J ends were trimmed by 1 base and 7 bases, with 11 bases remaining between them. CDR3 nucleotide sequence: TGTGCCAGCAGCTTAGGGGGAGTTGTGGAGCAGTACTTC. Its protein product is CASSLGGVVEQYF.

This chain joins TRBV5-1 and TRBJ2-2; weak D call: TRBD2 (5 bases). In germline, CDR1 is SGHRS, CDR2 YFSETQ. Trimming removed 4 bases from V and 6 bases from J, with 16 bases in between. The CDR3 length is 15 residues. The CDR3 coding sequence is TGCGCCAGCAGCCTTCGGGGTACGTCTCCCGGGGAGCTGTTTTTT. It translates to CASSLRGTSPGELFF.

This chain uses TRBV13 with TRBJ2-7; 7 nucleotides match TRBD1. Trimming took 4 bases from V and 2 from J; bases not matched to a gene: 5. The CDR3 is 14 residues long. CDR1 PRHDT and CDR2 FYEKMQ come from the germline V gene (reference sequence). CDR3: CASSSRDSPYEQYF. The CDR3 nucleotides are TGTGCCAGCAGCTCCCGGGACAGTCCCTACGAGCAGTACTTC.